The 14 T cell receptor beta chains given below trace back to one sample, sequenced in a study of circulating CD8 cells and anti-PD-1 response in melanoma. Each library started from about 14 ng of total RNA using the QIAseq Immune Repertoire TCR panel. A single record per CDR3 protein comes from TCRdb applying MiXCR to the reads. Among some 540 distinct CDR3 sequences listed, about 6% were seen once. Live CD3+CD8+TCRalphabeta+ cells were sorted into four subsets by PD-1 and/or TIGIT. The specimen comprised CD8+ T cells from PBMCs, sampled at baseline or after one month of anti-PD-1 therapy (not recorded which). These receptors came from a human donor with melanoma.

Judged by abundance, this clonotype is medium-sized. The V and J genes are TRBV4-2 and TRBJ2-1; tentative D call: TRBD2 (5 bases). The CDR3 loop spans 13 amino acids. The V and J ends lost 3 bases and 12 bases respectively, with 15 bases between them. Germline V gene lookup returns CDR1 LGHNA and CDR2 YNFKEQ. CDR3 DNA sequence: TGTGCCAGCAGCCATTTGGACTTACCCAGGCAGTTCTTC. As protein: CASSHLDLPRQFF.

V usage is TRBV9 and J usage is TRBJ2-1; D may be TRBD2 (6 bases). Trimming removed 7 bases at V and 10 bases at J, with 12 bases between. The CDR3 has 11 amino acids. From germline, CDR1 is SGDLS and CDR2 YYNGEE. CDR3 coding DNA: TGTGCCAGCGGGAGGATGAAGGAGCAGTTCTTC. Residues: CASGRMKEQFF. The full variable domain, completed using reference TRBV9 and TRBJ2-1, is DSGVTQTPKHLITATGQRVTLRCSPRSGDLSVYWYQQSLDQGLQFLIQYYNGEERAKGNILERFSAQQFPDLHSELNLSSLELGDSALYFCASGRMKEQFFGPGTRLTVL.

This clonotype is medium-sized within its sample. This sequence joins TRBV28 and TRBJ2-1; 9 bases match TRBD2. The CDR3 length is 16 residues. Germline trimming cut 7 bases from V and 8 bases from J; bases unmatched to any gene: 15. Germline CDR1 and CDR2: MDHEN and SYDVKM. CDR3 region: CASTPTVWLAGDEQFF. For the CDR3, the DNA is TGTGCCAGCACCCCCACGGTGTGGTTAGCGGGAGATGAGCAGTTCTTC.

By frequency in the sample, this clonotype is large. V gene TRBV10-3 combines with J gene TRBJ2-3, with a possible D match to TRBD1 (5 bases). V was trimmed by 2 bases and J by 1 base, leaving 16 bases between them. Looked up from germline, CDR1 is ENHRY and CDR2 is SYGVKD. The CDR3 runs to 17 residues. The CDR3 is CAISEDRRAHRTDTQYF. In nucleotides, the CDR3 is TGTGCCATCAGTGAGGACAGACGGGCCCATCGCACAGATACGCAGTATTTT.

Relative to its sample, this clonotype is large. The chain links TRBV25-1 to TRBJ2-1; D might be TRBD2 (6 bases). In germline, CDR1 is MGHDK, CDR2 SYGVNS. This CDR3 has 18 amino acids. Trimming pared 5 bases from V and 2 bases from J, leaving 22 bases between. For the CDR3, the DNA is TGTGCCAGCAGTCAAGCGGGTGGATTGGTGGACGCCTACAATGAGCAGTTCTTC. Its translation: CASSQAGGLVDAYNEQFF.

By share, this clonotype counts as large. The rearrangement uses TRBV27 and TRBJ2-1; tentatively, D is TRBD2 (6 bases). CDR1 is MNHEY and CDR2 is SMNVEV in the germline V gene (reference sequence). This CDR3 has 14 amino acids. Trimming pared 6 bases from V and 6 bases from J, leaving 15 bases between. The CDR3 here is CASSALASGNEQFF. The CDR3 DNA reads as TGTGCCAGCAGCGCCCTAGCGTCGGGCAATGAGCAGTTCTTC.

By share, this clonotype ranks as large. The V gene is TRBV5-4, the J gene TRBJ1-6; D remains ambiguous. From germline, CDR1 is SGHNT and CDR2 YYREEE (reference sequence). CDR3 length equals 12 residues. Trimming removed 4 bases at V and 7 bases at J, with 6 bases between. CDR3 DNA sequence: TGTGCCAGCAGCGTTGAAAATTCACCCCTCCACTTT. It encodes CASSVENSPLHF.

This clonotype is large by share. The gene calls are TRBV27 and TRBJ2-7; 7 bases are a match to TRBD2. Germline values: CDR1 MNHEY, CDR2 SMNVEV (reference sequence). The CDR3 contains 16 residues. The J segment lost 6 bases and the V segment lost 7 bases, leaving 18 bases of the junction unmatched. CDR3 DNA sequence: TGTGCCAGCACCCTCTGGGGGGGGACCTCAGCGGGCGAGCAGTACTTC. This translates into CASTLWGGTSAGEQYF.

On this clonotype: This CDR3 is missing its conserved last phenylalanine or tryptophan, likely due to a read error. It is unclear where the CDR3 begins or ends on the DNA, so no DNA is shown, and the CDR3 is as TCRdb lists it. This chain connects TRBV20-1 to TRBJ2-1. Ends included, the CDR3 has 15 residues. Germline lookup yields CDR1 DFQATT and CDR2 SNEGSKA (reference sequence). The CDR3 reads CSASGSFTPGDERFS.

This clonotype qualifies as large. J is TRBJ2-5 and V is TRBV7-3, with TRBD2 matching 9 bases. This CDR3 is built from 14 residues. CDR1 is SGHTA and CDR2 is FQGTGA in the germline V gene. The junction had 2 bases not matched to a gene; V was cut back by 4 bases and J by 2 bases. CDR3: CASSSAGGQETQYF. The CDR3 DNA reads TGTGCCAGCAGCTCAGCGGGGGGTCAAGAGACCCAGTACTTC.

By sample share, this clonotype is medium-sized. A much more abundant neighbour one base away suggests this may be a read error. The chain carries TRBV20-1 and TRBJ2-1; D not resolved. The CDR3 runs to 15 residues. V lost 3 bases, J lost 8 bases, and 20 bases lay in between. Germline loops: CDR1 DFQATT, CDR2 SNEGSKA (reference sequence). CDR3 residues: CSASRSFTPGDEQFF. CDR3 bases: TGCAGTGCTAGCAGGTCCTTTACTCCTGGCGATGAGCAGTTCTTC.

This clonotype is classed as medium-sized. V gene TRBV19 combines with J gene TRBJ2-1; D remains unclear. The germline V gene has CDR1 LNHDA and CDR2 SQIVND (reference sequence). The CDR3 spans 16 residues. Trimming left V 2 bases short and J 7 bases short, with 18 bases between. The CDR3 is CASSIYDGWAGNEQFF. In nucleotides, the CDR3 is TGTGCCAGTAGTATATACGACGGCTGGGCTGGGAATGAGCAGTTCTTC.

By sample fraction, this clonotype is medium-sized. V gene TRBV5-4 combines with J gene TRBJ1-4; D gene ambiguous. The CDR3 totals 15 residues. Trimming took 1 base from V and 7 from J, leaving 14 bases between them. Germline V lookup: CDR1 SGHNT, CDR2 YYREEE (reference sequence). CDR3 bases: TGTGCCAGCAGCTTGATGGGGTCGGGAGGTGAAAAACTGTTTTTT. It translates to CASSLMGSGGEKLFF.

This clonotype counts as medium-sized (0.01 to 0.1%). The chain recombines TRBV20-1 with TRBJ2-1, with D unresolved. Trimming removed 0 bases at V and 6 bases at J, with 0 bases between. Germline CDR1 reads DFQATT; CDR2 reads SNEGSKA (reference sequence). The CDR3 is made up of 10 amino acids. As DNA, the CDR3 is TGCAGTGCTAGAGACAATGAGCAGTTCTTC. Translated, it gives CSARDNEQFF.